Shown below are 18 T cell receptor beta chains from a single sample sequenced in a study of OX40 agonist ivuxolimab in advanced cancers. This table comes from immunoSEQ multiplex PCR, and its TCRdb copy is limited to in-frame clones, with some not included. This table has tens of thousands of clones, about 94% appearing once. Sequenced here: CD4+ or CD8+ T cells sorted from blood, sampled in a trial of the OX40 agonist ivuxolimab. These receptors came from an adult with an advanced solid tumor such as melanoma, head and neck, liver or kidney cancer.

The chain has TRBV10-2 and TRBJ2-7; D is ambiguous. V lost 7 bases and J 3 bases, leaving 10 bases between the germline ends. The CDR3 has 12 residues. CDR1 is WSHSY, CDR2 SAAADI, per germline. The CDR3 sequence: CASTVGFYEQYF. As DNA, the CDR3 is TGCGCCAGCACCGTAGGTTTCTACGAGCAGTACTTC.

The chain employs TRBV28 and TRBJ2-3, with a possible D match to TRBD2 (5 bases). This CDR3 is built from 18 residues. V lost 2 bases, J lost 5 bases, and 23 bases lay in between. CDR1 MDHEN and CDR2 SYDVKM come from the germline V gene. The CDR3 loop is CASSLTERLVTARDTQYF. CDR3 DNA sequence: TGTGCCAGCAGTTTAACAGAGCGGCTAGTGACGGCTCGAGATACGCAGTATTTT.

The V gene is TRBV12-5, the J gene TRBJ2-6; D call uncertain. The CDR3 has 17 residues. In germline, CDR1 is LGHNT, CDR2 FRNRAP. The V and J ends lost 5 bases and 0 bases respectively, with 14 bases between them. The CDR3 DNA is TGTGCTAGTGGTGACCACATCATAAGCTCTGGGGCCAACGTCCTGACTTTC. Translating gives CASGDHIISSGANVLTF.

The chain combines TRBV29-1 with TRBJ2-3; 11 positions agree with TRBD2. The J segment lost 2 bases and the V segment lost 2 bases, leaving 6 bases of the junction unmatched. The CDR3 is 16 amino acids. The germline CDR1 and CDR2 sequences are SQVTM and ANQGSEA. CDR3 protein: CSVELGLAELTDTQYF. CDR3 nucleotides: TGCAGCGTTGAATTGGGACTAGCGGAGCTCACAGATACGCAGTATTTT.

The count of this clone is one. A junction end diverges from the germline sequence, so it may reflect a read error. The chain joins TRBV5-1 to TRBJ2-7; TRBD2 matches 7 bases. The CDR3 is made up of 13 amino acids. Germline values: CDR1 SGHRS, CDR2 YFSETQ. CDR3 region: CASRLAGAYEQYF. The CDR3 nucleotides read TGCGCCAGCAGATTGGCGGGGGCCTACGAGCAGTACTTC.

The CDR3 is CASSLRGLGTDTQYF. Written as DNA, the CDR3 is TGTGCCAGCAGCTTGAGGGGGCTCGGCACAGATACGCAGTATTTT. The rearrangement links TRBV7-9 to TRBJ2-3, with 7 bases fitting TRBD1. J was trimmed by 1 base and V by 3 bases; bases with no gene match: 4. This CDR3 is 15 amino acids long. Germline assignment: CDR1 SEHNR and CDR2 FQNEAQ (reference sequence). The full variable domain, completed using reference TRBV7-9 and TRBJ2-3, is DTGVSQNPRHKITKRGQNVTFRCDPISEHNRLYWYRQTLGQGPEFLTYFQNEAQLEKSRLLSDRFSAERPKGSFSTLEIQRTEQGDSAMYLCASSLRGLGTDTQYFGPGTRLTVL.

DNA of the CDR3: TGTGCCAGCAGCCCGGATAGCGGGAGCCCCCTCAATGAGCAGTTCTTC. The encoded protein is CASSPDSGSPLNEQFF. The chain links TRBV7-2 to TRBJ2-1, with TRBD2 matching 9 bases. CDR1 and CDR2 from the germline V gene are SGHTA and FQGNSA. The J segment lost 6 bases and the V segment lost 5 bases, leaving 11 bases of the junction unmatched. The CDR3 extends over 16 amino acids.

The V gene is TRBV5-1, the J gene TRBJ2-3; D remains unclear. The CDR3 runs 13 residues. Germline CDR1 is SGHRS and CDR2 is YFSETQ. V lost 3 bases, J lost 4 bases, and 9 bases lay in between. The DNA for the CDR3 is TGCGCCAGCAGCTGGGCAAGGCCAGATACGCAGTATTTT. Translating gives CASSWARPDTQYF.

As concerns this clone: The junction shows a germline mismatch at one end, possibly a read error. The V gene is TRBV7-9, the J gene TRBJ2-1; TRBD1 aligns across 7 bases. Germline V lookup: CDR1 SEHNR, CDR2 FQNEAQ (reference sequence). CDR3 size: 16 residues. The CDR3 DNA follows: TGCGCCAGCAGCCAAGATAGGCAGGGGGCCTACAATGAGCAGTTCTTC. Protein product: CASSQDRQGAYNEQFF.

V usage is TRBV11-2 and J usage is TRBJ2-7; D is undetermined. CDR1 and CDR2 from the germline V gene are SGHAT and FQNNGV. The CDR3 is 14 amino acids. Between the trimmed V and J ends, which lost 5 bases and 2 bases, there was a span of 13 bases. The CDR3 bases are TGTGCCAGCAGCCTGCGGACCAACCCCTACGAGCAGTACTTC. Translated: CASSLRTNPYEQYF.

This rearrangement joins TRBV6-5 to TRBJ2-6; D remains unclear. V lost 5 bases and J 0 bases, leaving 8 bases between the germline ends. The germline gives CDR1 MNHEY, CDR2 SVGAGI. The CDR3 consists of 15 residues. CDR3 loop: CASSPEFSGANVLTF. CDR3 DNA sequence: TGTGCCAGCAGTCCCGAATTCTCTGGGGCCAACGTCCTGACTTTC.

The chain has TRBV10-3 and TRBJ1-1; D is perhaps TRBD1 (5 bases). The CDR3 runs to 12 residues. Trimming took 7 bases from V and 5 from J, leaving 11 bases between them. Germline V CDR1 and CDR2: ENHRY, SYGVKD. The CDR3 region is CAITDSGTEAFF. CDR3 in DNA: TGTGCCATCACCGACAGTGGGACTGAAGCTTTCTTT.

This clone has more than one count but fewer than ten. The chain has TRBV19 and TRBJ1-1, with TRBD1 matching over 9 bases. V lost 6 bases, J lost 0 bases, and 5 bases stayed unmatched. CDR1 and CDR2 from the germline V gene are LNHDA and SQIVND (reference sequence). CDR3 length: 15 amino acids. The CDR3 sequence is CASRPGTGLNTEAFF. The CDR3 coding sequence is TGTGCCAGTAGACCGGGGACAGGGCTGAACACTGAAGCTTTCTTT. The complete variable domain, with remaining parts taken from reference TRBV19 and TRBJ1-1, reads DGGITQSPKYLFRKEGQNVTLSCEQNLNHDAMYWYRQDPGQGLRLIYYSQIVNDFQKGDIAEGYSVSREKKESFPLTVTSAQKNPTAFYLCASRPGTGLNTEAFFGQGTRLTVV.

This clone was observed a single time. The chain uses TRBV9 and TRBJ2-1; 10 nucleotides agree with TRBD2. V trimming: 0 bases; J trimming: 0 bases; junction bases outside the gene matches: 6. The CDR3 contains 18 residues. The germline V gene has CDR1 SGDLS and CDR2 YYNGEE. The CDR3, as DNA: TGTGCCAGCAGCGTAGTGTCTAGCGGGAGTAGCTCCTACAATGAGCAGTTCTTC. Translating it yields CASSVVSSGSSSYNEQFF.

The chain recombines TRBV2 with TRBJ2-5, with D perhaps matching TRBD1 or TRBD2 (5 bases each). The ends were cut back, 6 bases at V and 2 bases at J, with 19 bases in the middle. Germline loops: CDR1 SNHLY, CDR2 FYNNEI. The CDR3 is 16 residues long. The CDR3 spells CASSDPGRVTQETQYF. In nucleotides, the CDR3 is TGTGCCAGCAGCGACCCAGGGCGGGTGACGCAAGAGACCCAGTACTTC. The full variable domain, rest sourced from reference TRBV2 and TRBJ2-5, is EPEVTQTPSHQVTQMGQEVILRCVPISNHLYFYWYRQILGQKVEFLVSFYNNEISEKSEIFDDQFSVERPDGSNFTLKIRSTKLEDSAMYFCASSDPGRVTQETQYFGPGTRLLVL.

V gene TRBV28 combines with J gene TRBJ2-7; 7 bases align to TRBD2. With 11 bases clipped from V and 3 bases from J, the junction kept 13 bases outside the gene matches. The germline V gene has CDR1 MDHEN and CDR2 SYDVKM. The CDR3 is made up of 14 amino acids. Here the CDR3 DNA reads TGTGCCGGGGGTGAGCGGGGAGTGGTCTACGAGCAGTACTTC. This sequence encodes CAGGERGVVYEQYF. The whole variable domain, filled in from reference TRBV28 and TRBJ2-7, reads DVKVTQSSRYLVKRTGEKVFLECVQDMDHENMFWYRQDPGLGLRLIYFSYDVKMKEKGDIPEGYSVSREKKERFSLILESASTNQTSMYLCAGGERGVVYEQYFGPGTRLTVT.

This clone is a singleton in its sample. The chain uses TRBV5-6 and TRBJ2-3, with a possible D match to TRBD2 (6 bases). The CDR3 has 17 amino acids. V dropped 0 bases and J dropped 2 bases, with 16 bases sitting between them. The germline CDR1 and CDR2 sequences are SGHDT and YYEEEE. CDR3 nucleotides: TGTGCCAGCAGCTTGGGTTCCGGGAGTAGAAACACAGATACGCAGTATTTT. Its protein product is CASSLGSGSRNTDTQYF.

The chain uses TRBV21-1 and TRBJ1-5. TRBV21-1 is described as a pseudogene. The CDR3 has 13 residues. The CDR3 spells CASSKVEEQPQHF. The CDR3 region has the DNA TGTGCCAGCAGCAAAGTCGAAGAACAGCCCCAGCATTTT.